Given below is one T cell receptor (beta chain) in context. One entry per CDR3 protein, called by TCRdb with MiXCR from the 5' RACE reads. Of approximately 8,800 distinct CDR3 sequences in the sample, 36% were seen once. Losses at the gene ends were 1 base for V and 10 bases for J; bases not matched to a gene: 15. Germline CDR1 MGHRA, CDR2 YSYEKL. The CDR3 runs 17 residues. The V call is TRBV4-1, the J call TRBJ2-1, with 8 bases aligning to TRBD2. This receptor was identified in a female donor with breast cancer. Sequencing was done on a sample of tumor-infiltrating memory CD4+ T cells sorted from the breast tumor. Subset defined: memory CD4+ T cells, CD4+CD45RO+CD25-. In DNA form, the CDR3 reads TGCGCCAGCAGCCAAGGGAGACAGCGGGAGTCATTGGACGAGCAGTTCTTC. Its protein is CASSQGRQRESLDEQFF.